Given below is one T cell receptor (beta chain) in context. What this receptor recognizes is not known. No qualities accompany the bases; no much larger clone lies one base away. This record comes from a study of blood T cell repertoires in COVID-19 (dated by TCRdb to about 2020). A note on the overall study: Collaborator samples came from the United States, Italy and Spain and covered acute and convalescent phases of COVID-19. The material from the prospective study consisted of cDNA or gDNA derived from T cells, B-cell-depleted T cells, or PBMCs. The sample metadata nearly always contained a de-identified subject ID, COVID-19 status, age in years and sex. Samples came from the ongoing ImmuneRACE study (first 160 participants) plus 1,254 subjects from 6 global collaborators. Subjects who had been exposed to COVID-19, were actively infected with it, or had recovered from it provided the deeply sampled blood TCRbeta repertoires that made up the dataset. Where HLA class I and class II types were available, the types were taken from metadata supplied by the sample provider, not from assay-based typing. A freely available public database, intended as a resource for researchers studying the immune response to SARS-CoV-2, is where the repertoires were released.

Each collaborating institution followed its own protocols to collect whole blood in K2EDTA tubes. For TCRbeta analysis, collaborator samples were shipped as frozen whole blood, as isolated PBMCs, or as DNA extracted from either sample type. What the work shows at the level of the full study, not this receptor alone: Clinical and demographic metadata were provided uncurated, with the amount varying by source and participant.

TCRbeta CDR3 regions were amplified from genomic DNA using the immunoSEQ Assay, a bias-controlled multiplex PCR. In the original analysis: The number of nucleated cells in each sample was estimated by amplification of reference gene primers within the assay. To quantify the absolute abundance of each unique TCRbeta CDR3 rearrangement, sequence reads were collapsed and filtered. For each sample, productive Simpson clonality was calculated as the square root of Simpson's diversity index over productive rearrangements. What TCRdb holds here is the immuneACCESS table cut down to in-frame rearrangements. Part of the clones is not present; checked against another copy, under half of the missing clones reflect an unresolved V gene, and the others are unexplained. V, J and clone size are taken as reported in that table, and D and trimming were inferred from the DNA itself. Across this sample there are about 520,000 clones, with over 75% seen only once. Clones ranked in the top ten supply approximately 3.2% of the sample.

The CDR3 holds 15 amino acids from the cysteine to the phenylalanine. The entry retains the CDR3 DNA only, 45 bases that are in frame from base 1. CDR1 and CDR2 were assigned from the germline V gene (reference sequence) as SGHNT and YYREEE. V trim: 2 bases; J trim: 5 bases; unmatched bases: 6. The sequencing sample was made of peripheral blood. Here the chain combines TRBV5-4 and TRBJ1-2, with TRBD1 identical over 10 junction bases. The receptor's source is a human donor in a cohort sampled during active COVID-19. The CDR3 protein sequence reads: CASSLSGTGAYGYTF. The nucleotide sequence reads as follows: TGTGCCAGCAGCTTATCCGGGACAGGGGCGTATGGCTACACCTTC.